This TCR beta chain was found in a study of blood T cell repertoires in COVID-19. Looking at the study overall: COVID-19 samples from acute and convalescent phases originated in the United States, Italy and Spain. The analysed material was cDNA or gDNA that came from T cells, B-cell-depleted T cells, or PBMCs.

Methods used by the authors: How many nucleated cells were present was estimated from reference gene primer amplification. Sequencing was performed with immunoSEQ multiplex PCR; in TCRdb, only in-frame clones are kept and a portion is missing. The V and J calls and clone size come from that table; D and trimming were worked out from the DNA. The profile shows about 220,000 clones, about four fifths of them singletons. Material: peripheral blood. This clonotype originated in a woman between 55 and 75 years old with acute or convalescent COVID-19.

The CDR3 spells CASSFKDRAFGGYTF. In DNA, the CDR3 is TGTGCCAGCAGCTTCAAGGACAGGGCATTTGGGGGCTACACCTTC. The rearrangement uses TRBV7-9 and TRBJ1-2; 8 bases line up with TRBD1. This CDR3 comprises 15 residues. V gave up 3 bases and J gave up 8 bases; unmatched junction bases: 11. Germline values: CDR1 SEHNR, CDR2 FQNEAQ (reference sequence).